Below, one T cell receptor beta chain is given with its context. Its matching antigen is unknown. The record originates from a study of T cell repertoires in cytomegalovirus infection. Whole-study context: Recently identified HLA-C-restricted and well-studied HLA-B-restricted CMV epitopes were used. The public TCR beta signatures pointed to both CMV infection and matching HLA type. Whole-study findings and limits: CMV carriers with the relevant HLA were identified by cumulative public TCR beta family frequency. There were HLA-C-restricted CMV-specific TCR beta clonotypes dominating the ex vivo response.

Germline V gene data show CDR1 as LGHNA and CDR2 as YNFKEQ. Deletions cut 1 base from V and 1 base from J, with 4 bases between. CDR3 length equals 13 residues. Using its own MiXCR run on the reads, TCRdb lists one record per CDR3 protein. The sample contains 650,000 to 900,000 distinct CDR3 sequences, around 29% of which appear only once. The sequence was obtained from a human donor in good health (CMV status not recorded). Some clones in this sample may be carry-over from other donors' samples. The sample in question was cultured CD8+ T cells from PBMCs, obtained from culture after CMV antigen stimulation. This sequence joins TRBV4-2 and TRBJ1-1, with D hard to call. Here the CDR3 DNA reads TGTGCCAGCAGCCAAGTACAGAACACTGAAGCTTTCTTT. Translated: CASSQVQNTEAFF.